This T cell receptor (beta chain) derives from a study of shared clonotypes between healthy human individuals. Study findings and constraints: Only blood underwent sampling, and tissue repertoires likely differ.

As regards this clone: Its antigen is as yet unknown. The junction and the germline gene differ at one end; a read error may be behind it.

Tens of millions of PBMCs were counted before genomic DNA extraction. Assay execution proceeded at the deep level. Sequenced by immunoSEQ multiplex PCR; TCRdb stores in-frame clones only, minus some. Here the sample spans approximately 500,000 clones, about 75% being singletons. CDR1 is MDHEN and CDR2 is SYDVKM in the germline V gene. The CDR3 has 13 amino acids. The receptor was derived from a woman in her forties in good health. Some clones in this sample may be carry-over from other donors' samples. The chain couples TRBV28 to TRBJ1-2, with D possibly TRBD1 on 6 matching bases. Specimen: PBMCs. The CDR3 DNA is TGTGCCAGCAGTTTACTTCTCGGACAGTATCCTAGGTTC. Translating it yields CASSLLLGQYPRF.